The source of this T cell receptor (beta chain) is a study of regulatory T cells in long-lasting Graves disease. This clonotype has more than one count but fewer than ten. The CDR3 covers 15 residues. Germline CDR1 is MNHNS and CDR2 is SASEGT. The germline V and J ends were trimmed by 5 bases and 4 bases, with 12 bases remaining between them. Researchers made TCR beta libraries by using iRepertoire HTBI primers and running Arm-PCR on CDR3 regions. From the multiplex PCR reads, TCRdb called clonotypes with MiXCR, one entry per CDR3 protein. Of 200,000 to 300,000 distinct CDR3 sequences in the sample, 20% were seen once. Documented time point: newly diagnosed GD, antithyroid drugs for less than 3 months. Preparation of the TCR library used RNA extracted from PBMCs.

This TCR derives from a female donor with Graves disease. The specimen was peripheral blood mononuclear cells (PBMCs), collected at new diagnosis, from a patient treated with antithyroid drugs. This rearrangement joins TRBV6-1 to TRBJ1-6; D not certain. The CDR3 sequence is CASSLTSEYNSPLHF. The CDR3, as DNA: TGTGCCAGCAGTCTTACCTCGGAGTATAATTCACCCCTCCACTTT.